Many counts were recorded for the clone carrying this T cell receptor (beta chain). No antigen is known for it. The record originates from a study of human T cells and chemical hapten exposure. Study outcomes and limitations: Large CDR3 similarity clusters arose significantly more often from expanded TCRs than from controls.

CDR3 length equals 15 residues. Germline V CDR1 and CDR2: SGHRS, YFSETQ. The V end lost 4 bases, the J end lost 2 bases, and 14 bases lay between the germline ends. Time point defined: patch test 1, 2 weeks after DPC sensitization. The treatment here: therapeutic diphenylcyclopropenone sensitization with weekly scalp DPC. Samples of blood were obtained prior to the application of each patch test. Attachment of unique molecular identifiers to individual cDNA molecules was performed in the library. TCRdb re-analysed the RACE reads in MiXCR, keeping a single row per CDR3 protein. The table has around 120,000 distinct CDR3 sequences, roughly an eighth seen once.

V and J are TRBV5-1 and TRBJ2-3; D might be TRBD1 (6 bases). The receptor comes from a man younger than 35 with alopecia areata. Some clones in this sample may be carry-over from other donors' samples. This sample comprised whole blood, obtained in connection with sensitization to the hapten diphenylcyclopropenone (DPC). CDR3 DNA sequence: TGCGCCAGCAGCCGGACAGCGTCTAACACAGATACGCAGTATTTT. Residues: CASSRTASNTDTQYF.